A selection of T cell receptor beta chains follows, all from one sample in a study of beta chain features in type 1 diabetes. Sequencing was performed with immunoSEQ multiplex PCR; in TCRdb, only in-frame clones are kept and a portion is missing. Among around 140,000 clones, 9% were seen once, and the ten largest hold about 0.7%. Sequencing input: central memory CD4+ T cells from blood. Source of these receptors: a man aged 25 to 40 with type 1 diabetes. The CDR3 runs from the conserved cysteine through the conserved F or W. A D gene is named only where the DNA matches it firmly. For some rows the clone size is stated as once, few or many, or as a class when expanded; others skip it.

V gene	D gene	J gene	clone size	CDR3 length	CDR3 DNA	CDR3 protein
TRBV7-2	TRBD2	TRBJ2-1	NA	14	TGTGCCAGCAGCTTGGGCGGGGGGGCCAAGGAGCAGTTCTTC	CASSLGGGAKEQFF
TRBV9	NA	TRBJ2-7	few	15	TGTGCCAGCAGCCCAAGGTGGGACATCTCCTACGAGCAGTACTTC	CASSPRWDISYEQYF
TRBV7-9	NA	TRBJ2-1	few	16	TGTGCCAGCAGCTCCCCGGGGGGCGGTCCCTACAATGAGCAGTTCTTC	CASSSPGGGPYNEQFF
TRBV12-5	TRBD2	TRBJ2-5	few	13	TGTGCTAGTGGTTCGAGCGGGGGAGAGACCCAGTACTTC	CASGSSGGETQYF
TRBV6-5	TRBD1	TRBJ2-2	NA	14	TGTGCCAGCAGTTTGACAGGGTGGACCGGGGAGCTGTTTTTT	CASSLTGWTGELFF
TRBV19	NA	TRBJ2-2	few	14	TGTGCCAGTAGCCGGCAGGGAACCACCGGGGAGCTGTTTTTT	CASSRQGTTGELFF
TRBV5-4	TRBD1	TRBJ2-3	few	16	TGTGCCAGCAGCTTTCTAAGGACAGGGAGCACAGATACGCAGTATTTT	CASSFLRTGSTDTQYF
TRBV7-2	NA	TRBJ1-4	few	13	TGTGCCAGCAGCCCGAGGTGGGGCAGTGAACTGTTTTTT	CASSPRWGSELFF
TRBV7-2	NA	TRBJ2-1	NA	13	TGTGCCAGCAGCTTCTCCAGAAACAATGAGCAGTTCTTC	CASSFSRNNEQFF
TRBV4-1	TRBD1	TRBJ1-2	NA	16	TGCGCCAGCAGCCAAGATCCGGGACAGGGGGCATATGGCTACACCTTC	CASSQDPGQGAYGYTF
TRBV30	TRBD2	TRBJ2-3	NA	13	TGTGCCTGGAACCAAGCGGGGACAGATACGCAGTATTTT	CAWNQAGTDTQYF
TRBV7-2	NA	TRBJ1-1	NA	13	TGTGCCAGCAGCCCTCAACAGGGTAGGGGCGGCAGCTGG	CASSPQQGRGGSW
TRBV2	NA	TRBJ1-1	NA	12	TGTGCCAGCAGTGCCCAGGGGATCGAGGCTTTCTTT	CASSAQGIEAFF
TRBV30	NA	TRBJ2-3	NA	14	TGTGCCTGGAGAAGGGGGGGACCCACAGATACGCAGTATTTT	CAWRRGGPTDTQYF
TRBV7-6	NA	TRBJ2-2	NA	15	TGTGCCAGCAGCTTAGCAGTCAGGGGCACCGGGGAGCTGTTTTTT	CASSLAVRGTGELFF
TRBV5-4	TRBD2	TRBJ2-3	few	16	TGTGCCAGCAGCCCGGGGACTAGCGGGGGCTCAGATACGCAGTATTTT	CASSPGTSGGSDTQYF
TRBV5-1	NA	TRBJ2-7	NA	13	TGCGCCAGCAGCTCCGACAGCACCCGCGAGCAGTACTTC	CASSSDSTREQYF
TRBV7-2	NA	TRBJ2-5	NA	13	TGTGCCAGCAGCTTAGCCAGTAAAGAGACCCAGTACTTC	CASSLASKETQYF
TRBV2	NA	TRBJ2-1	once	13	TGTGCCATGCAAGGGGAGGCCTACAATGAGCAGTTCTTC	CAMQGEAYNEQFF
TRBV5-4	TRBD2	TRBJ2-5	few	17	TGCGCCAGCAGTAAGGGGTTCAGCGGGGGGGCAGGAGAGACCCAGTACTTC	CASSKGFSGGAGETQYF
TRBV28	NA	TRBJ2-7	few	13	TGTGCCAGCAGTCCGGGACATACCTACGAGCAGTACTTC	CASSPGHTYEQYF
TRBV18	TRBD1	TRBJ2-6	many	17	TGTGCCAGCTCACCACTGACAGGGAGCTCTGGGGCCAACGTCCTGACTTTC	CASSPLTGSSGANVLTF
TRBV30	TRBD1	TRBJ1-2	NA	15	TGTGCCTGGAGGGCCGGGACAGGGGGCAACTATGGCTACACCTTC	CAWRAGTGGNYGYTF
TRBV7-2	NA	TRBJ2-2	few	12	TGTGCCAGCAGCTTACGAGCCGGGGAGCTGTTTTTT	CASSLRAGELFF
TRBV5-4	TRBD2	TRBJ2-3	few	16	TGTGCCAGCAGCTTTAGCGGGGGACACGGCACAGATACGCAGTATTTT	CASSFSGGHGTDTQYF
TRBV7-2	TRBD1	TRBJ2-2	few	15	TGTGCCAGCAGCCTAAGGACAGGGGGCACCGGGGAGCTGTTTTTT	CASSLRTGGTGELFF
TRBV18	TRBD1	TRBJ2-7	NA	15	TGTGCCAGCTCACCCCAGGGACAGAATTCCTACGAGCAGTACTTC	CASSPQGQNSYEQYF
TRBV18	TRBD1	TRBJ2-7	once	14	TGTGCCAGCTCCCCGGGACAGATCAGCTACGAGCAGTACTTC	CASSPGQISYEQYF
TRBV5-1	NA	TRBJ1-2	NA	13	TGCGCCAGCAGCTCTACACCTCAGGAGGGCAACACCTTC	CASSSTPQEGNTF
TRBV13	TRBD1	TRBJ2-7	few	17	TGTGCCAGCAGTGGCCGGACAGGGGCAAAATTATCCTACGAGCAGTACTTC	CASSGRTGAKLSYEQYF
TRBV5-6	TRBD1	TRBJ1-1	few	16	TGTGCCAGCAGCTTAGGGACAGGGGATATGAACACTGAAGCTTTCTTT	CASSLGTGDMNTEAFF
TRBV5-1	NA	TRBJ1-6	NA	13	TGCGCCAGCAGCTTGGAGAGGGATTCACCCCTCCACTTT	CASSLERDSPLHF
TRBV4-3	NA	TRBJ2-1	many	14	TGCGCCAGCAGCCAAAGTAAGACAGCCAATGAGCAGTTCTTC	CASSQSKTANEQFF
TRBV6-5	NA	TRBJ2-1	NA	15	TGTGCCAGCAGAGAGACGACAGGTGAATCCAATGAGCAGTTCTTC	CASRETTGESNEQFF
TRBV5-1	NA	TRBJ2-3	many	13	TGCGCCAGCAGCGACAGTGACACAAATACGCAGTATTTT	CASSDSDTNTQYF
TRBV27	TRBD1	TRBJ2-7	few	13	TGTGCCAGCAGTTCGACAGGGTTCGACGAGCAGTACTTC	CASSSTGFDEQYF